This TCR beta chain was recorded in a study of CD8 T cells in ankylosing spondylitis. Study-wide findings and caveats: Made up of fewer than ten highly homologous variants, a TCR beta motif appeared characteristic of ankylosing spondylitis blood. Researchers reportedly found disease-linked clones significantly enriched in matched ankylosing spondylitis synovial fluid.

TCRdb re-analysed the 5' RACE reads in MiXCR, keeping a single row per CDR3 protein. The sample lists roughly 700,000 distinct CDR3 sequences, 15% to 20% occurring once. This clonotype came up a few times. The antigen is unknown. The clonotype was recovered from a male donor with ankylosing spondylitis. The sample consisted of blood, either unsorted or a sorted T cell fraction (not recorded which).

CDR3: CASSLSGWIETQYF. The CDR3 DNA reads as TGTGCCAGCAGTTTATCAGGGTGGATAGAGACCCAGTACTTC. This chain connects TRBV12-3 or TRBV12-4 to TRBJ2-5; D possibly corresponds to TRBD1 (5 bases). Deletions cut 2 bases from V and 4 bases from J, with 11 bases between. The CDR3 has 14 amino acids.